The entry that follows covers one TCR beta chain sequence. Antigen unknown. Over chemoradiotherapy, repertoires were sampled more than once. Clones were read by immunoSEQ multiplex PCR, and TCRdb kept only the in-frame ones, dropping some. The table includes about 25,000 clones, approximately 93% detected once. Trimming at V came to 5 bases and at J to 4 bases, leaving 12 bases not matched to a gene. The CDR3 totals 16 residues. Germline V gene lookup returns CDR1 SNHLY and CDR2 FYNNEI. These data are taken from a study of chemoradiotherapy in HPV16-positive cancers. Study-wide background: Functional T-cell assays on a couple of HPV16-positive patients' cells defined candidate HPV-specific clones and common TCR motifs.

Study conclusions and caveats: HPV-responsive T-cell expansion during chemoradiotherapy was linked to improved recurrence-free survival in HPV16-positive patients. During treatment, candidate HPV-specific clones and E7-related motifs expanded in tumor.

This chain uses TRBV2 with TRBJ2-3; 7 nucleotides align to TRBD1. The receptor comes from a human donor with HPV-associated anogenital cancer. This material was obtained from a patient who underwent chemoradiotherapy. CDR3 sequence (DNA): TGTGCCAGCAGTCGACAGGGTCGGAGTTCGTCAGATACGCAGTATTTT. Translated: CASSRQGRSSSDTQYF.